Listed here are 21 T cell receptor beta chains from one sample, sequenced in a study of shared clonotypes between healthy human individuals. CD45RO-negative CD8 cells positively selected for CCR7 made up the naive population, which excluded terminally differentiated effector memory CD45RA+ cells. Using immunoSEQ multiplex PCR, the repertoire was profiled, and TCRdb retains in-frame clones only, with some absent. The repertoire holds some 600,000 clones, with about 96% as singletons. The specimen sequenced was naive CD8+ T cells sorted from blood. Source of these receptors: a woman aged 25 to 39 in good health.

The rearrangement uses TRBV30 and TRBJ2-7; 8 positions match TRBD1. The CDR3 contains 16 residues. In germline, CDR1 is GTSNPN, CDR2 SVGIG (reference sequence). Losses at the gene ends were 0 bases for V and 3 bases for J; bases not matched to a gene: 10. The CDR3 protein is CAWSVPPRQGIYEQYF. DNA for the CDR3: TGTGCCTGGAGTGTACCCCCCCGACAGGGGATCTACGAGCAGTACTTC.

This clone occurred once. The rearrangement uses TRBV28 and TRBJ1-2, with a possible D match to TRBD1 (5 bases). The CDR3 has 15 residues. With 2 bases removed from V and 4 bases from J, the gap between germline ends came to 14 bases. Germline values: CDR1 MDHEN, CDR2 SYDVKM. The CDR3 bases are TGTGCCAGCAGTTTAGGAGCGGGGCTGGGCTATGGCTACACCTTC. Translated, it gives CASSLGAGLGYGYTF.

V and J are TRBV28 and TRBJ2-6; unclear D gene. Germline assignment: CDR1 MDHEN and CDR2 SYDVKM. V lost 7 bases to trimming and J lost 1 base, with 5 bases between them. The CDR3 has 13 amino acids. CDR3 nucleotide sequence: TGTGCCAGCACCCGATCTGGGGCCAACGTCCTGACTTTC. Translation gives CASTRSGANVLTF. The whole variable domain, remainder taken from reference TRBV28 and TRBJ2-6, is DVKVTQSSRYLVKRTGEKVFLECVQDMDHENMFWYRQDPGLGLRLIYFSYDVKMKEKGDIPEGYSVSREKKERFSLILESASTNQTSMYLCASTRSGANVLTFGAGSRLTVL.

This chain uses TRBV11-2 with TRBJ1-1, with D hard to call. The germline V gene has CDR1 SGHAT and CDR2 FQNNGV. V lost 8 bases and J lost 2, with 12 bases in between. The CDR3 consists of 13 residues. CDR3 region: CASSPAGNTEAFF. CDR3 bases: TGTGCCAGCTCCCCCGCGGGAAACACTGAAGCTTTCTTT.

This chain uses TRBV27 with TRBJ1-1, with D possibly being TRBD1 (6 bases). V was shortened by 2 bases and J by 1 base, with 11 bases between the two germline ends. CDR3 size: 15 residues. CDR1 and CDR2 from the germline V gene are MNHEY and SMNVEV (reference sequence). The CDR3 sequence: CASSLAGGGNTEAFF. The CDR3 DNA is TGTGCCAGCAGTTTAGCCGGGGGCGGGAACACTGAAGCTTTCTTT.

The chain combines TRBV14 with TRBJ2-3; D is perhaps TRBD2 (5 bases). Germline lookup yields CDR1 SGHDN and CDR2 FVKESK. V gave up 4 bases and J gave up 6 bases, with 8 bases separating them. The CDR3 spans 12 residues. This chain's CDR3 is CASSRVADTQYF. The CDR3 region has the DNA TGTGCCAGCAGCCGTGTAGCGGATACGCAGTATTTT.

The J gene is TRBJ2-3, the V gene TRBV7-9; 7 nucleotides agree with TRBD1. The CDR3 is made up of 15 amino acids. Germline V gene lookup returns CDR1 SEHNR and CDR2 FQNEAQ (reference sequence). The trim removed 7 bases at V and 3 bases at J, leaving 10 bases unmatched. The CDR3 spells CASTPGTERTDTQYF. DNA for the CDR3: TGTGCCAGCACCCCCGGGACAGAAAGAACAGATACGCAGTATTTT.

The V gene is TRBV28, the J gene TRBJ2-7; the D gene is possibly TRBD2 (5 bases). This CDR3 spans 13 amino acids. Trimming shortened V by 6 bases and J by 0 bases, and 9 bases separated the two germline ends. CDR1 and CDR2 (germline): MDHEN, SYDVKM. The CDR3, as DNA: TGTGCCAGCAGGTATGGGAGCTCCTACGAGCAGTACTTC. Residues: CASRYGSSYEQYF.

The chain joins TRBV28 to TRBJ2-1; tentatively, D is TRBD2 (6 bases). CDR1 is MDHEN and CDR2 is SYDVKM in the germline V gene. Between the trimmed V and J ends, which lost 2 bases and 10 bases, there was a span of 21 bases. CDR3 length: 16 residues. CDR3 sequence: CASSLRGMGAYWEQFF. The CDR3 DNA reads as TGTGCCAGCAGTTTACGCGGGATGGGAGCATATTGGGAGCAGTTCTTC.

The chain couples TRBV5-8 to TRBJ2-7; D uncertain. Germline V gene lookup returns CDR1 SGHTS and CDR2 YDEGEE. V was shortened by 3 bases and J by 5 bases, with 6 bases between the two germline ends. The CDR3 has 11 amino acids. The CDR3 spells CASSSFHEQYF. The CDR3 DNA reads TGTGCCAGCAGCTCTTTCCACGAGCAGTACTTC.

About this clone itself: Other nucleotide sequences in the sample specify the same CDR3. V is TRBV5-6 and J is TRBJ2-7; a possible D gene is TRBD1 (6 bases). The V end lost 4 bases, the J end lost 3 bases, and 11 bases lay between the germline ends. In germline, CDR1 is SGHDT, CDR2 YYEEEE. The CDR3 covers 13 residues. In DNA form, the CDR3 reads TGTGCCAGCAGCCCAACAGGGAGCTACGAGCAGTACTTC. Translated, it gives CASSPTGSYEQYF.

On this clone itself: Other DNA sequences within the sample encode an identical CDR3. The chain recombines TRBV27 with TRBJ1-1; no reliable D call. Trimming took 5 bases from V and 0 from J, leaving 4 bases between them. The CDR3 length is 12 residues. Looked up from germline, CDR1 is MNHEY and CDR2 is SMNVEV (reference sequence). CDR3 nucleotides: TGTGCCAGCAGTGGAATGAACACTGAAGCTTTCTTT. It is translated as CASSGMNTEAFF.

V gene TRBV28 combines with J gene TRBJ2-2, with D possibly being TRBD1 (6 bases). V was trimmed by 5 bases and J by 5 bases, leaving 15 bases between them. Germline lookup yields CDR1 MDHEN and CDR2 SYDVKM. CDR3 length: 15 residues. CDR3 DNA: TGTGCCAGCAGTCAGGGGCGTTGGACTACCGGGGAGCTGTTTTTT. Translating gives CASSQGRWTTGELFF.

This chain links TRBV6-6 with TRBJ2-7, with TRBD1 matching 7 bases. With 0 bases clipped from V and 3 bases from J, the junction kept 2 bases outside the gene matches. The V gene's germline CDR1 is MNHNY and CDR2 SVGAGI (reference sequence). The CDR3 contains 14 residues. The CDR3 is CASSYSGQDYEQYF. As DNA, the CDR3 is TGTGCCAGCAGTTACTCCGGACAGGACTACGAGCAGTACTTC.

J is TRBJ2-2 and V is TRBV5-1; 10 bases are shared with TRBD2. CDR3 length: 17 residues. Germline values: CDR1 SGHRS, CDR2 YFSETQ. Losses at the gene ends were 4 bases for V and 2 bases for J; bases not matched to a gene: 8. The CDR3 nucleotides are TGCGCCAGCAGCACACGATCTAGCGGGGGAAACACCGGGGAGCTGTTTTTT. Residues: CASSTRSSGGNTGELFF.

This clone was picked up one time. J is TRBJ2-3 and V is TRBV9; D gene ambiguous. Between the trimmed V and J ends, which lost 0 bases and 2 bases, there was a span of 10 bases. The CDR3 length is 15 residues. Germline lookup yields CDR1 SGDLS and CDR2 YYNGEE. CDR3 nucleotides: TGTGCCAGCAGCGTAGACGAGTGGCCCACAGATACGCAGTATTTT. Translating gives CASSVDEWPTDTQYF.

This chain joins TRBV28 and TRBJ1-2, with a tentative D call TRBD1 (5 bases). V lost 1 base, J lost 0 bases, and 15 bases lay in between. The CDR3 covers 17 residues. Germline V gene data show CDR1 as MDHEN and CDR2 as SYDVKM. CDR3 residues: CASSLLAPRTSNYGYTF. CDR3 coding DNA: TGTGCCAGCAGTTTATTGGCTCCTAGGACATCTAACTATGGCTACACCTTC.

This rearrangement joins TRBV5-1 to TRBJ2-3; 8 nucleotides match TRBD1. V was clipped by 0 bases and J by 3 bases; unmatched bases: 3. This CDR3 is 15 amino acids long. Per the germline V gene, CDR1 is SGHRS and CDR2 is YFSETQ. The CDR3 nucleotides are TGCGCCAGCAGCTTGGCCAGGGGGCTGACAGATACGCAGTATTTT. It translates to CASSLARGLTDTQYF. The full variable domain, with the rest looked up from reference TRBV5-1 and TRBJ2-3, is KAGVTQTPRYLIKTRGQQVTLSCSPISGHRSVSWYQQTPGQGLQFLFEYFSETQRNKGNFPGRFSGRQFSNSRSEMNVSTLELGDSALYLCASSLARGLTDTQYFGPGTRLTVL.

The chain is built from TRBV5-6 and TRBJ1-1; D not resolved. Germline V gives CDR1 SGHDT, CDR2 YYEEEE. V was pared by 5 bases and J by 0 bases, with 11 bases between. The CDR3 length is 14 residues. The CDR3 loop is CASSFKGLNTEAFF. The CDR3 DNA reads TGTGCCAGCAGTTTTAAGGGTTTGAACACTGAAGCTTTCTTT.

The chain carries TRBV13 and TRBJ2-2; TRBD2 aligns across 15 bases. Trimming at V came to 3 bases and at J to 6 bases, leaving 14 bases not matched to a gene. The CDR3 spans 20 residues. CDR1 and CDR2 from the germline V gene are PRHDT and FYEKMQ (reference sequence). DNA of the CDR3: TGTGCCAGCAGCTTTGGACTAGCGGGAGGGCCAGTTGGGTATGCCGGGGAGCTGTTTTTT. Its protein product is CASSFGLAGGPVGYAGELFF.

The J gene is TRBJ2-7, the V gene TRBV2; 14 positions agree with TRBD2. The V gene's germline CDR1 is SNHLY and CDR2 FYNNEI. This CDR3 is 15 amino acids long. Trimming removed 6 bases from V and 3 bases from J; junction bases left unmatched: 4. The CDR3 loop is CASSKGTSGSYEQYF. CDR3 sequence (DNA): TGTGCCAGCAGCAAAGGGACTAGCGGGAGCTACGAGCAGTACTTC.